This entry is about one T cell receptor beta chain. The CDR3 is 12 residues long. V was pared by 5 bases and J by 0 bases, with 5 bases between. The germline V gene has CDR1 SGHTA and CDR2 FQGNSA. This entry comes from a study of OX40 agonist ivuxolimab in advanced cancers. TCRdb's table, derived via immunoSEQ multiplex PCR, lists solely in-frame clones and lacks some. The data show around 69,000 clones, around nine tenths seen once. V usage is TRBV7-2 and J usage is TRBJ2-7, with D hard to call. The input for sequencing was CD4+ or CD8+ T cells sorted from blood, taken in a trial of the OX40 agonist ivuxolimab. This clonotype was obtained from an adult with an advanced solid tumor such as melanoma, head and neck, liver or kidney cancer. CDR3 nucleotide sequence: TGTGCCAGCAGCCCTAGCTCCTACGAGCAGTACTTC. Protein: CASSPSSYEQYF.